This entry features one T cell receptor (beta chain) sequence. Its antigen is currently unknown. Germline V gene sequence: CDR1 MGHRA, CDR2 YSYEKL. The CDR3 runs 17 residues. The germline V and J ends were trimmed by 0 bases and 0 bases, with 12 bases remaining between them. Sorted-subset replicate PCRs used roughly 210 ng of genomic DNA. This amount corresponded to about 30,000 T cell genomes. Only in-frame clones appear in the TCRdb table, and some are missing; sequencing was by immunoSEQ multiplex PCR. Of hundreds of thousands of clones listed, about 96% are singletons. This sample was taken from a study of shared clonotypes between healthy human individuals. As for the study in general: Three plates each covered CD4 naive and memory; CD8 naive two, CD8 memory one. Study results and caveats: Non-shared clonotypes had lower generation probabilities than clonotypes shared by all four sorted-subset donors.

Naive-designated CD8 cells lacked CD45RO, were positively enriched for CCR7, and omitted terminally differentiated effector memory CD45RA+ cells. The V call is TRBV4-1, the J call TRBJ1-5; D may be TRBD1 (6 bases). This clonotype originated in a man aged 30 to 39 in good health. Sequenced material: naive CD8+ T cells sorted from blood. CDR3 residues: CASSQEPTGYSNQPQHF. CDR3 in DNA: TGCGCCAGCAGCCAAGAACCCACAGGGTATAGCAATCAGCCCCAGCATTTT.